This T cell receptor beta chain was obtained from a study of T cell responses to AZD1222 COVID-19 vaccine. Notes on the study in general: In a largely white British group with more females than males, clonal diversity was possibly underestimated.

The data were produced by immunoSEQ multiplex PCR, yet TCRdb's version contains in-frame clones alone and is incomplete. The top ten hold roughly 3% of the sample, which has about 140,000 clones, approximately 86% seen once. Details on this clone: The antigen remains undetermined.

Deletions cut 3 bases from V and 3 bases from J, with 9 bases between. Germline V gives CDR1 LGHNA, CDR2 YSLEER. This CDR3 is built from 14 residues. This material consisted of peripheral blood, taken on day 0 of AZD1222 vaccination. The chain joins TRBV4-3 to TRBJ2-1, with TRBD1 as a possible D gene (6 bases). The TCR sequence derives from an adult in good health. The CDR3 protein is CASSQGASYNEQFF. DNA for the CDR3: TGCGCCAGCAGCCAGGGGGCGAGCTACAATGAGCAGTTCTTC.